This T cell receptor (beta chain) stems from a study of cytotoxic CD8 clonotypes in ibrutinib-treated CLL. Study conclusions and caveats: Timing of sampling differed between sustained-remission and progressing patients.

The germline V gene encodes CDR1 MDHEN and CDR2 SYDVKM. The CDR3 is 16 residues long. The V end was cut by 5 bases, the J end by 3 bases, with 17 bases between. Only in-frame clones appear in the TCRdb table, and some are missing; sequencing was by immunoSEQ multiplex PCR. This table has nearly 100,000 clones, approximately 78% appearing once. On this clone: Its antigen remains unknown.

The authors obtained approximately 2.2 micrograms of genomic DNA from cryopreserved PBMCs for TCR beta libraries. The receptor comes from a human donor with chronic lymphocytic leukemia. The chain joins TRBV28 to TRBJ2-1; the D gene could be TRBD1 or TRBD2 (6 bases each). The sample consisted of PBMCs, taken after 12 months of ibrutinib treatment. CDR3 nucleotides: TGTGCCAGCAGTCTCTCACGGGGGCTGTACTACAATGAGCAGTTCTTC. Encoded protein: CASSLSRGLYYNEQFF.